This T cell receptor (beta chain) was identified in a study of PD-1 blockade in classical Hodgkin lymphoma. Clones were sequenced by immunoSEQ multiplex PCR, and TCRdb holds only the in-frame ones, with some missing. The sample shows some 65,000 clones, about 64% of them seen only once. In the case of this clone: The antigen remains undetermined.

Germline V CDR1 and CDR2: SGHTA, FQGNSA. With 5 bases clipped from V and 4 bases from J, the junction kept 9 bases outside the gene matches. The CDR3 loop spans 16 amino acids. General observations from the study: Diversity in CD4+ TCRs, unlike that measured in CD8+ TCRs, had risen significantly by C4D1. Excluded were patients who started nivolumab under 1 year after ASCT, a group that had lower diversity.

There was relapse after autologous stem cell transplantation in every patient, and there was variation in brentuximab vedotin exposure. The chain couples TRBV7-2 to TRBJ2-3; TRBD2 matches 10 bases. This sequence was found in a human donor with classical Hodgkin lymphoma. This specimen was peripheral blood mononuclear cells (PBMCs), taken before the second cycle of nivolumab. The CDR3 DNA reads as TGTGCCAGCAGCCTGATGAGCGGGGGGGCGGCAGATACGCAGTATTTT. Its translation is CASSLMSGGAADTQYF. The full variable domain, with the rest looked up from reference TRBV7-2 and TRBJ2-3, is GAGVSQSPSNKVTEKGKDVELRCDPISGHTALYWYRQSLGQGLEFLIYFQGNSAPDKSGLPSDRFSAERTGGSVSTLTIQRTQQEDSAVYLCASSLMSGGAADTQYFGPGTRLTVL.